Below, one TCR beta chain is given with its context. This sample is part of a study of blood T cell repertoires in COVID-19. Overall study context: Samples came from the United States, Italy and Spain, spanning acute and convalescent COVID-19. T cells, B-cell-depleted T cells, or PBMCs provided the cDNA or gDNA that served as material.

CDR3 length: 14 amino acids. The V end was cut by 0 bases, the J end by 10 bases, with 10 bases between. Looked up from germline, CDR1 is LNHDA and CDR2 is SQIVND (reference sequence). As originally analysed: Amplification from reference gene primers served as the basis for estimated nucleated cell counts. Libraries were prepared by immunoSEQ multiplex PCR; TCRdb keeps only in-frame clonotypes and omits some of them. That table gives V, J and clone size, and the DNA gave D and trimming. The profile shows more than 200,000 clones, about 88% of them singletons. The chain joins TRBV19 to TRBJ1-6, with D tentatively TRBD1 (6 bases). This receptor was identified in a woman aged 40 to 55 who had recovered from COVID-19. Specimen: peripheral blood. The CDR3 DNA is TGTGCCAGTAGTATAGATCAAGGGACATCACCCCTCCACTTT. This sequence encodes CASSIDQGTSPLHF.